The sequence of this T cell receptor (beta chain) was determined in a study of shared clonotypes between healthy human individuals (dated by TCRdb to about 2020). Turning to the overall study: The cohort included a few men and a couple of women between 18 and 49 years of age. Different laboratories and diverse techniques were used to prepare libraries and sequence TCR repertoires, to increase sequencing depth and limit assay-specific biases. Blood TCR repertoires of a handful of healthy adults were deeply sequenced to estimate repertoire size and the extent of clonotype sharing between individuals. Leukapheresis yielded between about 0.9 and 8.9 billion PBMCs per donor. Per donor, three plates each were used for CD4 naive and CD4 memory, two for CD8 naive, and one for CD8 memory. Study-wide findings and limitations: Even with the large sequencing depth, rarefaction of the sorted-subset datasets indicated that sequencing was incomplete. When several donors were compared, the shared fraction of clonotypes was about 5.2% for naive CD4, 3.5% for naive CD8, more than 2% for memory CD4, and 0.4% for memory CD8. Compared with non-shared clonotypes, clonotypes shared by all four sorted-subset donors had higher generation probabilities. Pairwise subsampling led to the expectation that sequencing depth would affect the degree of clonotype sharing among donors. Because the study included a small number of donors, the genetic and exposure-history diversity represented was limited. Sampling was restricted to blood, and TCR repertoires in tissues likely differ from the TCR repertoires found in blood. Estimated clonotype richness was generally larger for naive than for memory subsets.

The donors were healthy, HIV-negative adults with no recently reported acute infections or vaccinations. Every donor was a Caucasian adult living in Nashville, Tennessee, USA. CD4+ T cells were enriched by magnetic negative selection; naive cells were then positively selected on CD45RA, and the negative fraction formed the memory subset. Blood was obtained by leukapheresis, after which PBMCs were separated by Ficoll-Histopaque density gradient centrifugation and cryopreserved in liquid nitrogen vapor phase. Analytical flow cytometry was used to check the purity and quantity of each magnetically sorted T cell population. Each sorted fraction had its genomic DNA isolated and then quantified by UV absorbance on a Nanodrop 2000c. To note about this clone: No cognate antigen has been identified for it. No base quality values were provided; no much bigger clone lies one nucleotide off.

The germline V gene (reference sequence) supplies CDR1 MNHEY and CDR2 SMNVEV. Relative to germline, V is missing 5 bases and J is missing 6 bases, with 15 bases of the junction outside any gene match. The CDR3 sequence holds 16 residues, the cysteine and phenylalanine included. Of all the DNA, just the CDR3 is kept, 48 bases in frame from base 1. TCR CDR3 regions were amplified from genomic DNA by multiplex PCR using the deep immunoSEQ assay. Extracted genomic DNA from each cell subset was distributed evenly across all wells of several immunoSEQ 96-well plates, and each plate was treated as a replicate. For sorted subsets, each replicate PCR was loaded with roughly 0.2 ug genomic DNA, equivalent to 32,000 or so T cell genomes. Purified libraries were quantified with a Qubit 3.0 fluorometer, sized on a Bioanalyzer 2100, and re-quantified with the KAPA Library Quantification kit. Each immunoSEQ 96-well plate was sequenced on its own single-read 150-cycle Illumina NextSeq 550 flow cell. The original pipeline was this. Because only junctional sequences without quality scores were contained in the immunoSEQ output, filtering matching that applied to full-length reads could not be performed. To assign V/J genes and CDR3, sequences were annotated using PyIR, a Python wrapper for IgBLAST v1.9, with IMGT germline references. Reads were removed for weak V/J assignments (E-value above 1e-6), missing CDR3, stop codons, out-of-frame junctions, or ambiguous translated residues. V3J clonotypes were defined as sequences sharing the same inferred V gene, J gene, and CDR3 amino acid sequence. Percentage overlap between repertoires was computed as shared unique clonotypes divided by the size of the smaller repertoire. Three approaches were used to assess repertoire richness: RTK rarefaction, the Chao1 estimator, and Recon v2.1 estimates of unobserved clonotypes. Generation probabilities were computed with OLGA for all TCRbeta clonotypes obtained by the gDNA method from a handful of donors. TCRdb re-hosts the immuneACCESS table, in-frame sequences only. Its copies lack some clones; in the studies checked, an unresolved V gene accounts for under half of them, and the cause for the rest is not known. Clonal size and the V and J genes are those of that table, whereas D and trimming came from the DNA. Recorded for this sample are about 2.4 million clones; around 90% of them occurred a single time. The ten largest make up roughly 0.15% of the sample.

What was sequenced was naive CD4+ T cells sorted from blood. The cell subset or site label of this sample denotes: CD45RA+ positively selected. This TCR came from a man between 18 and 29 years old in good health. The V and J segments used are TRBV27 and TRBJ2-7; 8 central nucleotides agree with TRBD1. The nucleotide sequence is TGTGCCAGCAGTCCTTACTTAGGACAGGGTATGTCCGAGCAGTACTTC. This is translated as CASSPYLGQGMSEQYF.